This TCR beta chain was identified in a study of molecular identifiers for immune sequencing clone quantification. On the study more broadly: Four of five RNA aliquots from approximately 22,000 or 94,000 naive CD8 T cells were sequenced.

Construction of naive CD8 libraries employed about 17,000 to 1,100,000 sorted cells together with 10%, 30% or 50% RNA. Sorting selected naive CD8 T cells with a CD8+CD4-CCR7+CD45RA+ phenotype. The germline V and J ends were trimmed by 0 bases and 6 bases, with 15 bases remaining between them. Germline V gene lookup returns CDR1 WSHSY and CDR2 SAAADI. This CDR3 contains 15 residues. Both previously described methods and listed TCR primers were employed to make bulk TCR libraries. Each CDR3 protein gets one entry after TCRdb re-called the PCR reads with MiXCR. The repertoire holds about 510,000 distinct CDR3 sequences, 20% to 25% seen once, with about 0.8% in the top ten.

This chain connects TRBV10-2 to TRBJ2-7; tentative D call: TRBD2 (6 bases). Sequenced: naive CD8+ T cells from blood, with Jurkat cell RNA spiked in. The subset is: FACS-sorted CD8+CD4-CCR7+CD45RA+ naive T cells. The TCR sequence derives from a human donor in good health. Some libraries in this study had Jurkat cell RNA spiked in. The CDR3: CASSESGGGLSEQYF. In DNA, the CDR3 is TGCGCCAGCAGTGAGTCGGGGGGAGGTCTAAGCGAGCAGTACTTC.